The sequence of this TCR beta chain was determined in a study of cytomegalovirus exposure and HLA in healthy donors. V shed 0 bases and J shed 0 bases, with 5 bases lying between them. The germline V gene encodes CDR1 SGDLS and CDR2 YYNGEE. The CDR3 is 14 amino acids. The data were produced by immunoSEQ multiplex PCR, yet TCRdb's version contains in-frame clones alone and is incomplete. The table records around 260,000 clones, less than 95% of them present only once. A word on this clone: The sample has other DNA sequences that encode this CDR3 too.

This clonotype was obtained from a woman in her 30s in good health and CMV-seronegative. Material: PBMCs. The chain has TRBV9 and TRBJ2-3; either TRBD1 or TRBD2 may supply D (5 bases each). CDR3 bases: TGTGCCAGCAGCGTAGGGGACAGCACAGATACGCAGTATTTT. Translated: CASSVGDSTDTQYF. Full variable domain (remainder filled in from reference TRBV9 and TRBJ2-3): DSGVTQTPKHLITATGQRVTLRCSPRSGDLSVYWYQQSLDQGLQFLIQYYNGEERAKGNILERFSAQQFPDLHSELNLSSLELGDSALYFCASSVGDSTDTQYFGPGTRLTVL.